This TCR beta chain is drawn from a study of blood T cell repertoires in COVID-19 (dated by TCRdb to the early 2020s). For context, the study as a whole: Collaborator samples came from the United States, Italy and Spain and covered acute and convalescent phases of COVID-19. HLA class I and class II types, where available, came from metadata supplied by the sample provider rather than from assay-based typing. The material from the prospective study consisted of cDNA or gDNA derived from T cells, B-cell-depleted T cells, or PBMCs. The sample metadata nearly always contained a de-identified subject ID, COVID-19 status, age in years and sex. A freely available public database, intended as a resource for researchers studying the immune response to SARS-CoV-2, is where the repertoires were released. Deeply sampled blood TCRbeta repertoires from subjects exposed to, actively infected with, or recovered from COVID-19 were included in the dataset. The samples were drawn from two sources: the first 160 participants of the ongoing ImmuneRACE study, and 950 to 1,500 subjects contributed by 6 global collaborators.

Worth noting for this clone: Its antigen is currently not known. No base quality values were provided; no much bigger clone lies one nucleotide off.

Points the paper makes about the study in general: Clinical and demographic metadata were provided uncurated, with the amount varying by source and participant.

TCRbeta CDR3 regions were amplified from genomic DNA using the immunoSEQ Assay, a bias-controlled multiplex PCR. The paper's processing steps were these. Within the assay, amplification of reference gene primers was used to estimate how many nucleated cells each sample contained. Sequence reads were collapsed and filtered to measure the absolute abundance of every unique TCRbeta CDR3 rearrangement. For each sample, productive Simpson clonality was calculated as the square root of Simpson's diversity index across productive rearrangements. TCRdb mirrors the immuneACCESS table, restricted to in-frame sequences. Some clones are absent from its copies; in checked studies, under half trace to an unresolved V gene, and the reason for the others is unknown. V, J and clone size derive from that table, while D and trimming were established from the DNA sequence. The sample has 200,000 to 300,000 clones on record, about 84% of them singletons. The ten most abundant clones make up around 6% of the sample.

In Seattle, one collaborating source enrolled patients while the infection was active and tracked those patients longitudinally over the course of disease. The collaborating institutions used their own protocols to collect whole blood in K2EDTA tubes. Collaborator samples were shipped for TCRbeta analysis as frozen whole blood, isolated PBMCs, or DNA extracted from either sample type. Sequenced: peripheral blood. The receptor was derived from a woman aged 80 or older with COVID-19, enrolled during active disease.

The CDR3 loop reads CAVGTSGASDTQYF. The sequenced DNA: TGTGCCGTTGGGACTAGCGGGGCGTCGGATACGCAGTATTTT. This chain is built from TRBV10-3 and TRBJ2-3; 13 junctional bases match TRBD2. V loses 11 bases at its end and J loses 6 bases; junction bases beyond the gene matches: 8. Its CDR3 holds 14 amino acids, cysteine through phenylalanine. Solely the CDR3 DNA is kept, with 42 bases framed from the first base. In the germline V gene, CDR1 corresponds to ENHRY and CDR2 to SYGVKD.